This T cell receptor (beta chain) was captured by sequencing in a study of shared clonotypes between healthy human individuals. In the study overall: The cohort had a couple of women and three men, ages 18 to 49.

Germline assignment: CDR1 DFQATT and CDR2 SNEGSKA (reference sequence). CDR3 length: 11 amino acids. Splitting of CD4+ cells produced CD45RA+ naive and CD45RA-negative memory subsets. Assay runs were performed at deep level. Sequencing used immunoSEQ multiplex PCR; TCRdb keeps in-frame clones, though not all of them. The sample contains around 2,000,000 clones, 90% to 95% of which appear only once. V is TRBV20-1 and J is TRBJ2-5; D uncertain. The J call may not be correct, given that the DNA end is closer to TRBJ2-7. This receptor was obtained from a man younger than 35 in good health. Sample: naive CD4+ T cells sorted from blood. The subset: CD45RA+ positively selected. The chain's CDR3 is CSARDNSEQYF. The CDR3 coding sequence is TGCAGTGCTAGAGATAATAGCGAGCAGTACTTC.